The rows below give T cell receptor beta chains drawn from one sample of a study of neoadjuvant anti-PD-1 for oral cavity cancer. Sequencing used immunoSEQ multiplex PCR; TCRdb keeps in-frame clones, though not all of them. The profile shows 60,000 to 75,000 clones, more than 60% of them singletons. The sample in question was PBMCs, obtained before nivolumab (anti-PD-1) treatment. The receptors come from a person aged 35-79 years with oral cavity squamous cell carcinoma. Each CDR3 is given with its conserved first and last residue. Fields, in order: D gene, clone size, J gene, V gene, CDR3 DNA, CDR3 protein. A D gene is named only where the DNA matches it firmly. Clone size, where shown, is once, few, many, or a class for clones that have expanded.

TRBD1 NA TRBJ2-7 TRBV6-1 TGTGCCAGTTACCCTAGGCCGGGACAGGGCTACGAGCAGTACTTC CASYPRPGQGYEQYF
TRBD1 NA TRBJ2-7 TRBV6-5 TGTGCCAGCAGTAATCCCGGGACAGGGGCCTACGAGCAGTACTTC CASSNPGTGAYEQYF
TRBD2 NA TRBJ2-7 TRBV9 TGTGCCAGCAGCGTAGGTCGGCTAGCGGGAGTCGAGCAGTACTTC CASSVGRLAGVEQYF
NA NA TRBJ2-2 TRBV19 TGTGCCAGTAGTATTCGCCAGCGGGCACTCACCGGGGAGCTGTTTTTT CASSIRQRALTGELFF
NA few TRBJ1-5 TRBV29-1 TGCAGCGTTGGTACTGGGGGCAATCAGCCCCAGCATTTT CSVGTGGNQPQHF
TRBD1 NA TRBJ2-2 TRBV19 TGTGCCAGTACCGACAGGGGGCTATACACCGGGGAGCTGTTTTTT CASTDRGLYTGELFF
TRBD1 few TRBJ1-1 TRBV18 TGTGCCAGCTCACCGGGACAGGGGCTGAACACTGAAGCTTTCTTT CASSPGQGLNTEAFF
NA few TRBJ2-2 TRBV10-1 TGCGCCAGCGGGACCTCGGGCAACACCGGGGAGCTGTTTTTT CASGTSGNTGELFF
TRBD1 NA TRBJ1-5 TRBV6-1 TGTGCCAGCAGTGTCGTACAGGGGGCGAGCAATCAGCCCCAGCATTTT CASSVVQGASNQPQHF
NA NA TRBJ2-3 TRBV9 TGTGCCAGCAGCGTAGGGTTAGATACGCAGTATTTT CASSVGLDTQYF
NA NA TRBJ1-1 TRBV11-2 TGTGCCAGCAGCCATGACAGGAGGGGGAACACTGAAGCTTTCTTT CASSHDRRGNTEAFF
NA few TRBJ2-2 TRBV27 TGTGCCAGCAGTCAAGCTATCAACACCGGGGAGCTGTTTTTT CASSQAINTGELFF
TRBD1 NA TRBJ1-4 TRBV18 TGTGCCAGCTCACAGGGACAGGGAAATGAAAAACTGTTTTTT CASSQGQGNEKLFF
TRBD2 NA TRBJ2-2 TRBV19 TGTGCCAGTAGTCCTCGACTAGCGGGGATGGGGGAGCTGTTTTTT CASSPRLAGMGELFF
TRBD1 NA TRBJ1-2 TRBV5-5 TGTGCCAGCAGCGAGCCGGGACAGGGAACCTATGGCTACACCTTC CASSEPGQGTYGYTF
NA NA TRBJ1-1 TRBV7-2 TGTGCCAGCAGCGCCCGGACGGCGAACACTGAAGCTTTCTTT CASSARTANTEAFF
NA NA TRBJ1-5 TRBV5-8 TGTGCCAGCAGCTTGGGCACACGGAATCAGCCCCAGCATTTT CASSLGTRNQPQHF
TRBD2 NA TRBJ2-7 TRBV30 TGTGCCTGCCCACGGGGGGGGTACGAGCAGTACTTC CACPRGGYEQYF
TRBD2 once TRBJ2-3 TRBV5-1 TGCGCCAGCAGCCCTGGGACTAGCGGGAGTATTACAGATACGCAGTATTTT CASSPGTSGSITDTQYF
NA NA TRBJ2-7 TRBV19 TGTGCCAGTAGTACCAGGGGATACGAGCAGTACTTC CASSTRGYEQYF
NA few TRBJ1-3 TRBV1 TGCACCAGCAGCCAGGAATTAAGTACTGGAAACACCATATATTTT CTSSQELSTGNTIYF
NA NA TRBJ2-1 TRBV12-5 TGTGCTAGTCAACAAGATTCCTACAATGAGCAGTTCTTC CASQQDSYNEQFF
TRBD2 NA TRBJ2-1 TRBV19 TGTGCCAGTAGTATAAGTATGGGACTAGCGGGAGTGAGCTATGAGCAGTTCTTC CASSISMGLAGVSYEQFF
NA NA TRBJ2-1 TRBV7-9 TGTGCCAGCAGCGCCTGGACAGGGAGGGATGAGCAGTTCTTC CASSAWTGRDEQFF
NA NA TRBJ1-5 TRBV11-2 TGTGCCAGCAGCGTGACTGGGAGCAATCAGCCCCAGCATTTT CASSVTGSNQPQHF
NA few TRBJ1-1 TRBV4-1 TGCGCCAGCAGCCAAGATCGTAGTCGGAGCACTGAAGCTTTCTTT CASSQDRSRSTEAFF
NA NA TRBJ2-7 TRBV20-1 TGCAGTGCTAAGATTAAGGTCGAGCAGTACTTC CSAKIKVEQYF
TRBD1 NA TRBJ1-4 TRBV28 TGTGCCAGCAGTTTAATAGGGGGCGCGCGGGAAAAACTGTTTTTT CASSLIGGAREKLFF
NA NA TRBJ2-1 TRBV5-1 TGCGCCAGCAGGCCTCTGAGCTCCTACAATGAGCAGTTCTTC CASRPLSSYNEQFF
TRBD2 few TRBJ2-2 TRBV7-3 TGTGCCAGCAGCTTAGGCGGGAGGGCCGGCGGGGAGCTGTTTTTT CASSLGGRAGGELFF
TRBD1 NA TRBJ1-2 TRBV7-9 TGTGCCAGCATGCCCGACAGGGCCTATGGCTACACCTTC CASMPDRAYGYTF
NA NA TRBJ2-3 TRBV7-6 TGTGCCAGCACCCAAGGACGGAGCACAGATACGCAGTATTTT CASTQGRSTDTQYF
NA NA TRBJ2-6 TRBV19 TGTGCCAGTAGTACTCCCGCTGCCGAGGGGGCCAACGTCCTGACTTTC CASSTPAAEGANVLTF